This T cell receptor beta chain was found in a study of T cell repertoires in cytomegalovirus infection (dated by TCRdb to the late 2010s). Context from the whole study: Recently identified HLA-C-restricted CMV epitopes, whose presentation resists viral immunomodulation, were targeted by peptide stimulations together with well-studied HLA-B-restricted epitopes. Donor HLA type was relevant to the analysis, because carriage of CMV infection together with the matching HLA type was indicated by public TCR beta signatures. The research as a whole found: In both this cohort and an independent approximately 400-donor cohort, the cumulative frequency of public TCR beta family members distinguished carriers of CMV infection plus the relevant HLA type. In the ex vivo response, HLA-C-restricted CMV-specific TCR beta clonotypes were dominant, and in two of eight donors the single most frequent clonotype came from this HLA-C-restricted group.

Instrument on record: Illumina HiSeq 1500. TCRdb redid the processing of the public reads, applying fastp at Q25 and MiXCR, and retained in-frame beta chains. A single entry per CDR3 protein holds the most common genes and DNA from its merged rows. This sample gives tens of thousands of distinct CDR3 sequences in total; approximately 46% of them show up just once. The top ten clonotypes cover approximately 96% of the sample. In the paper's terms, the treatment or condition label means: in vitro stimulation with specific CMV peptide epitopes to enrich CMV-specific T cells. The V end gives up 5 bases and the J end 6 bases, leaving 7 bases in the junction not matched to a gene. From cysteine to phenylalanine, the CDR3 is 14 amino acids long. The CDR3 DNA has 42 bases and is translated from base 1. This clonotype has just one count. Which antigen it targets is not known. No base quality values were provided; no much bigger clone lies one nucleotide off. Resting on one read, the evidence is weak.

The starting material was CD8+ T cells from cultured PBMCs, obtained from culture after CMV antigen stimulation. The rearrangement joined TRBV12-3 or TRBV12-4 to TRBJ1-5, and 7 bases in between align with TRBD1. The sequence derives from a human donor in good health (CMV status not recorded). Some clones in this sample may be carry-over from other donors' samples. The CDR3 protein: CASSMRQGTQPQHF. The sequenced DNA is TGTGCCAGCAGTATGAGACAGGGAACTCAGCCCCAGCATTTT.